Each of the 6 T cell receptor beta chains below was sequenced from the same sample in a study of T cell responses to AZD1222 COVID-19 vaccine. Sequenced by immunoSEQ multiplex PCR; TCRdb stores in-frame clones only, minus some. The sample lists roughly 55,000 clones, roughly nine tenths occurring once. This specimen was peripheral blood, taken on day 0 of AZD1222 vaccination. Receptor source: an adult in good health.

As DNA, the CDR3 is TGCGCCAGCAGCCAAGATGGGACAGGGTCCGGGGAGACCCAGTACTTC. Its protein is CASSQDGTGSGETQYF. The J gene is TRBJ2-5, the V gene TRBV4-3; 9 positions agree with TRBD1. J gave up 5 bases and V 0 bases, and 7 bases lay outside the gene matches. Per the germline V gene, CDR1 is LGHNA and CDR2 is YSLEER. This CDR3 contains 16 residues.

In nucleotides, the CDR3 is TGTGCCAGCAGCTTAATGGACAGTGCTATCCATGAGCAGTTCTTC. Protein: CASSLMDSAIHEQFF. This rearrangement joins TRBV11-3 to TRBJ2-1; tentatively, D is TRBD1 (6 bases). CDR1 SGHNT and CDR2 YENEEA come from the germline V gene. The CDR3 runs 15 residues. V gave up 2 bases and J gave up 8 bases, with 16 bases separating them.

The CDR3 DNA follows: TGTGCCACCAGCAGAGATCAGGCGGCCAACACCGGGGAGCTGTTTTTT. This encodes CATSRDQAANTGELFF. This chain connects TRBV15 to TRBJ2-2; no reliable D call. The CDR3 spans 16 residues. V was trimmed by 0 bases and J by 2 bases, leaving 10 bases between them. CDR1 is LNHNV and CDR2 is YYDKDF in the germline V gene (reference sequence).

The chain recombines TRBV19 with TRBJ1-2; D gene ambiguous. There are 14 residues in the CDR3. The ends were cut back, 5 bases at V and 4 bases at J, with 14 bases in the middle. In germline, CDR1 is LNHDA, CDR2 SQIVND (reference sequence). The CDR3 region is CASSGRGTSYGYTF. CDR3 sequence (DNA): TGTGCCAGTAGTGGGCGCGGCACCAGCTATGGCTACACCTTC. Combining the CDR3 with reference TRBV19 and TRBJ1-2 gives the whole variable domain DGGITQSPKYLFRKEGQNVTLSCEQNLNHDAMYWYRQDPGQGLRLIYYSQIVNDFQKGDIAEGYSVSREKKESFPLTVTSAQKNPTAFYLCASSGRGTSYGYTFGSGTRLTVV.

V gene TRBV18 combines with J gene TRBJ1-2; possible D gene TRBD1, 5 bases. CDR1 is KGHSH, CDR2 LQKENI, per germline. Trimming removed 3 bases from V and 5 bases from J, with 10 bases in between. The CDR3 extends over 13 amino acids. CDR3 region: CASSPGTLYGYTF. The DNA for the CDR3 is TGTGCCAGCTCACCCGGGACTCTTTATGGCTACACCTTC.

J is TRBJ2-5 and V is TRBV19; D might be TRBD1 (6 bases). Trimming stripped 4 bases from V and 2 bases from J, with 11 bases between. The CDR3 contains 14 residues. In germline, CDR1 is LNHDA, CDR2 SQIVND (reference sequence). The CDR3 here is CASSTPGQQETQYF. Written as DNA, the CDR3 is TGTGCCAGTAGTACCCCAGGACAGCAAGAGACCCAGTACTTC.